This TCR beta chain was sequenced in a study of blood T cell repertoires in COVID-19 (dated by TCRdb to the early 2020s). Concerning the study at large: The collaborator samples originated in the United States, Italy and Spain and spanned the acute and convalescent phases of COVID-19. The prospective study material was composed of cDNA or gDNA derived from T cells, B-cell-depleted T cells, or PBMCs. Deeply sampled blood TCRbeta repertoires from subjects exposed to, actively infected with, or recovered from COVID-19 were included in the dataset. The repertoires were made available in a free public database intended to serve as a resource for research on the immune response to SARS-CoV-2. The samples were drawn from the first 160 participants of the ongoing ImmuneRACE study and from 1,254 subjects provided by 6 global collaborators. Nearly every sample came with metadata listing a de-identified subject ID, COVID-19 status, age in years and sex. Where available, HLA class I and class II types were taken from metadata supplied by the sample provider and were not determined by assay-based typing.

The immunoSEQ Assay, a bias-controlled multiplex PCR, was used to amplify TCRbeta CDR3 regions from genomic DNA. The study's processing was this. The number of nucleated cells in each sample was estimated by amplification of reference gene primers within the assay. To quantify the absolute abundance of each unique TCRbeta CDR3 rearrangement, sequence reads were collapsed and filtered. Productive Simpson clonality was computed per sample as the square root of Simpson's diversity index over productive rearrangements. Entries here come from immuneACCESS through TCRdb and include only in-frame sequences with V and J called. Some clones fail to appear in such tables; in the studies checked, an unresolved V gene covers under half of the shortfall, and the cause of the remainder is unknown. V and J calls and clone size are copied from that table; D and trimming were computed from the DNA. In this sample the table shows just over 150,000 clones, 84% of which occur a single time. Roughly 8.9% of the sample comes from the top ten.

The collaborating institutions used their own protocols to collect whole blood in K2EDTA tubes. For TCRbeta analysis, collaborators shipped samples in one of three forms: frozen whole blood, isolated PBMCs, or DNA extracted from either of those sample types. Overall study results and their limits: Clinical and demographic metadata were provided uncurated, with the amount varying by source and participant.

Worth noting for this clone: What this receptor recognizes is not known. The record has no base qualities; no much larger clone is one base away.

The CDR3 has 14 amino acids, counting the end cysteine and phenylalanine. Of the read, only the CDR3 DNA is kept; its 42 bases are in frame from base 1. At the junction V is shortened by 4 bases and J by 5 bases; bases outside the gene matches: 3. Per the germline V gene (reference sequence), SEHNR is the CDR1 and FQNEAQ is the CDR2. The origin of this receptor is a woman in her forties or fifties with acute or convalescent COVID-19. The chain joins TRBV7-9 to TRBJ2-7, and TRBD2 aligns with 12 junction nucleotides. What was sequenced was peripheral blood. The DNA sequence is TGTGCCAGCAGCTCTCGGACTAGCGGGGACGAGCAGTACTTC. Translated, this is CASSSRTSGDEQYF.